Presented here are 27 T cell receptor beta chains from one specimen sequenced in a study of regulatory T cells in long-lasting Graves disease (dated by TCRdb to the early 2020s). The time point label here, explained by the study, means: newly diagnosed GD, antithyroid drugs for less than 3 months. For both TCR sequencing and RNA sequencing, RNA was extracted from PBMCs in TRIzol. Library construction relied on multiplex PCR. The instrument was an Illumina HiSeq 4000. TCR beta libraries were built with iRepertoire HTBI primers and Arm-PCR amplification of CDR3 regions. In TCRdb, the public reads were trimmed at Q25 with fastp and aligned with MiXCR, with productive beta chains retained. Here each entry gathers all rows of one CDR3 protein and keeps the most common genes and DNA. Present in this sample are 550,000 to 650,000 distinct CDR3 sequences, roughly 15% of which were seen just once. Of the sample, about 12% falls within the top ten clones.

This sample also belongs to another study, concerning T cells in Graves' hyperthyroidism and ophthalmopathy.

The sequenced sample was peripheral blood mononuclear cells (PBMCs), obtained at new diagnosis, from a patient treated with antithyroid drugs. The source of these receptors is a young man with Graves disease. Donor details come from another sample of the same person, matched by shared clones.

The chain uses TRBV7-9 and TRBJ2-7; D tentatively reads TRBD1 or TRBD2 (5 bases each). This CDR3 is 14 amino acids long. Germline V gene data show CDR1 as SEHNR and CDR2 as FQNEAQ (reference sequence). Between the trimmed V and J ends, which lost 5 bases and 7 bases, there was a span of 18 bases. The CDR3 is CASSQEVRAREQYF. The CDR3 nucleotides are TGTGCCAGCAGCCAGGAGGTCAGGGCTCGAGAGCAGTACTTC.

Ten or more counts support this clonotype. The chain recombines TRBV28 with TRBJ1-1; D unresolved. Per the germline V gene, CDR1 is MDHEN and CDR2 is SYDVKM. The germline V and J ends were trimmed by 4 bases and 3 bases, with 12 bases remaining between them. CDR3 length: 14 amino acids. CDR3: CASSWEGVYTEAFF. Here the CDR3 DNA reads TGTGCCAGCAGTTGGGAGGGTGTATACACTGAAGCTTTCTTT.

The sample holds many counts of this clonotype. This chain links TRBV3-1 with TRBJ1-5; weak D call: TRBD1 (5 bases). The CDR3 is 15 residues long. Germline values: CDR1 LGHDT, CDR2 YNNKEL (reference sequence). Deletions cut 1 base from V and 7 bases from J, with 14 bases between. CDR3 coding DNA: TGTGCCAGCAGCCAAGGGGGGGGTTTCTGGCAGCCCCAGCATTTT. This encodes CASSQGGGFWQPQHF.

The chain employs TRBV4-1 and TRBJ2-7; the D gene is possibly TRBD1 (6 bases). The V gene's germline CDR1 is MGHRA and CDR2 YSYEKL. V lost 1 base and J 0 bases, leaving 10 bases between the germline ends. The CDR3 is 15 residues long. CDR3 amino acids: CASSQGRTDSYEQYF. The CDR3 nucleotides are TGCGCCAGCAGCCAAGGGCGGACAGACTCCTACGAGCAGTACTTC.

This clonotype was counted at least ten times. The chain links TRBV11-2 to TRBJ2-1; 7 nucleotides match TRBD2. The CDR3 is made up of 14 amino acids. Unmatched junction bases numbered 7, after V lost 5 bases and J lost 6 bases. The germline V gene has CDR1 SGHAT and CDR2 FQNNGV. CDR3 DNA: TGTGCCAGCAGCGGGGGGGGAAGCGGCAATGAGCAGTTCTTC. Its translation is CASSGGGSGNEQFF.

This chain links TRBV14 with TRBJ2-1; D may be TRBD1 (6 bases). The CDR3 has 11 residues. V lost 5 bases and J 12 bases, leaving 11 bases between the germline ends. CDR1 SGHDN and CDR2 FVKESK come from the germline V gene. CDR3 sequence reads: CASSKTGWQFF. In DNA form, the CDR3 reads TGTGCCAGCAGCAAGACAGGTTGGCAGTTCTTC.

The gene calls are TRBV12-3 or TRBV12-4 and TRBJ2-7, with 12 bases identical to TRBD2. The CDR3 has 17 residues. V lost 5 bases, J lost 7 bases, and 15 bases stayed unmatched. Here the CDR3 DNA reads TGTGCCAGCAGTCCCCCTAGCGGGAGGGCTTCCTACAATGAGCAGTACTTC. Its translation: CASSPPSGRASYNEQYF.

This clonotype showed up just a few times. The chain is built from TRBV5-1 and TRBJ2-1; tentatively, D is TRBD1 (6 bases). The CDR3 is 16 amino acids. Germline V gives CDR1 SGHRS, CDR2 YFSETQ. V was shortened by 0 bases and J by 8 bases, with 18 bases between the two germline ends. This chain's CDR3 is CASSLDKRQVPYEQFF. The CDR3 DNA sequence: TGCGCCAGCAGCTTGGACAAGAGACAGGTCCCGTATGAGCAGTTCTTC. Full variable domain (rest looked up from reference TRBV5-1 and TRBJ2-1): KAGVTQTPRYLIKTRGQQVTLSCSPISGHRSVSWYQQTPGQGLQFLFEYFSETQRNKGNFPGRFSGRQFSNSRSEMNVSTLELGDSALYLCASSLDKRQVPYEQFFGPGTRLTVL.

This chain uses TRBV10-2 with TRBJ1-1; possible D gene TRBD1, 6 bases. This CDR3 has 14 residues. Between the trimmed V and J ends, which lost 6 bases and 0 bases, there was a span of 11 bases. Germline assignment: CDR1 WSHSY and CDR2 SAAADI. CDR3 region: CASSRTEMNTEAFF. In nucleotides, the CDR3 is TGCGCCAGCAGCAGGACAGAAATGAACACTGAAGCTTTCTTT.

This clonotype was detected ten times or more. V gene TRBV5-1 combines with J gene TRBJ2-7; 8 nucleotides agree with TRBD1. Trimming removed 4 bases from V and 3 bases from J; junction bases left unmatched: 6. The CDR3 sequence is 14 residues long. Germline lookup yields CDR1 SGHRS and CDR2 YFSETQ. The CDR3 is CASSQGQGNYEQYF. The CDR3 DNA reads TGCGCCAGCAGCCAAGGACAGGGCAACTACGAGCAGTACTTC.

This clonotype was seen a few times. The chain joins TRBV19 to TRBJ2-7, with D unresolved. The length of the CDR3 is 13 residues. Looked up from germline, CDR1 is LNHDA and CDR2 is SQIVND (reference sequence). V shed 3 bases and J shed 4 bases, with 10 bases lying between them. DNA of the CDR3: TGTGCCAGTAGTATCGAGGCCCAATACGAGCAGTACTTC. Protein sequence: CASSIEAQYEQYF.

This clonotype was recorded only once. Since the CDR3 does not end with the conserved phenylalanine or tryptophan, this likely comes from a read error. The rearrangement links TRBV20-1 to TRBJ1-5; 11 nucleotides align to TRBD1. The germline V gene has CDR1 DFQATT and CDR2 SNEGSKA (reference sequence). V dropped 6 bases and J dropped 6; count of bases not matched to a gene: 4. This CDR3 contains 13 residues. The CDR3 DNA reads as TGCAGTGCATGGACAGGGGGCGGTCAGCCCCAGCATCTT. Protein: CSAWTGGGQPQHL.

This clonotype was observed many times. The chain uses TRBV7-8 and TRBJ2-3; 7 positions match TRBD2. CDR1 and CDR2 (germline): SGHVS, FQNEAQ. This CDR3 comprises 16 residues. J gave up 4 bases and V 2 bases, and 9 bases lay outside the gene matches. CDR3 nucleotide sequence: TGTGCCAGCAGCTTAATGGCGGGAGTGTTAGCAGATACGCAGTATTTT. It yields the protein CASSLMAGVLADTQYF.

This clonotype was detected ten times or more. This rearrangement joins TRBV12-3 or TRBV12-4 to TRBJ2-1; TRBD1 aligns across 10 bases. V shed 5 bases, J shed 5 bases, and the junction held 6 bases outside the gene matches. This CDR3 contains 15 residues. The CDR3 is CASSRYGTGDNEQFF. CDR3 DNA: TGTGCCAGCAGTCGTTACGGGACAGGGGACAATGAGCAGTTCTTC.

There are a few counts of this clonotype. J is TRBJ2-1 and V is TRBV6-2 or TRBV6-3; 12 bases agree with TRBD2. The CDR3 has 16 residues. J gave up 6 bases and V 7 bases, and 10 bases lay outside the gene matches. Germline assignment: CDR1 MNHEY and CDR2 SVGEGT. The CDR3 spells CASNYRLAGGANEQFF. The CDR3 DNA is TGTGCCAGCAACTATAGGCTAGCGGGAGGGGCCAATGAGCAGTTCTTC.

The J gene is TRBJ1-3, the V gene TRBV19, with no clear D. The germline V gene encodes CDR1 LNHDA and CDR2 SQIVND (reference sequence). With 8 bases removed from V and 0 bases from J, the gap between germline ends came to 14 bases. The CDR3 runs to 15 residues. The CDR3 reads CASRPGASSGNTIYF. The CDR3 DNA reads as TGTGCCAGTCGCCCCGGCGCCAGCTCTGGAAACACCATATATTTT.

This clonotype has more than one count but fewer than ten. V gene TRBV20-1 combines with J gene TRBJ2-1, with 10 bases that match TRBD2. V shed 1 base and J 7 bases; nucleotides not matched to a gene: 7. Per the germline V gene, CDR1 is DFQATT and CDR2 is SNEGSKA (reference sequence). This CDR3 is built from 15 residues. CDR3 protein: CSARGPLAGLNEQFF. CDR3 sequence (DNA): TGCAGTGCTAGAGGTCCACTAGCGGGACTTAATGAGCAGTTCTTC.

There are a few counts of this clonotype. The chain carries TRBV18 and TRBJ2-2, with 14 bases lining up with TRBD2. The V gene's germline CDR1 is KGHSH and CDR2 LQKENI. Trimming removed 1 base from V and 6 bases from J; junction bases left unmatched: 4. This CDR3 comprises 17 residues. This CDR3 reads CASSPLGTSGSAGELFF. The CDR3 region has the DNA TGTGCCAGCTCACCACTCGGGACTAGCGGGAGTGCCGGGGAGCTGTTTTTT.

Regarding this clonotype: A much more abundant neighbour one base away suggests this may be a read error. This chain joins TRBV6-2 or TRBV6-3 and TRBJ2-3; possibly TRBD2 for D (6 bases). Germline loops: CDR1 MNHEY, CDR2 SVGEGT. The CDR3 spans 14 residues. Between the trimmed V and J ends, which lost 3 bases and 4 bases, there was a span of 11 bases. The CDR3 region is CASSYGGSADTQYF. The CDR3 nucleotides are TGTGCCAGCAGTTATGGGGGGAGCGCAGATACGCAGTATTTT.

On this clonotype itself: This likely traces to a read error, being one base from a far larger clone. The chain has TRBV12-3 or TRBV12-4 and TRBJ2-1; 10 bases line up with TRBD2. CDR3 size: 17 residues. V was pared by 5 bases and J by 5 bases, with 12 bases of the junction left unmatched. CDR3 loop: CASSDLPVAGGHNEQFF. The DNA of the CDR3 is TGTGCCAGCAGTGATTTGCCCGTAGCGGGAGGACACAATGAGCAGTTCTTC.

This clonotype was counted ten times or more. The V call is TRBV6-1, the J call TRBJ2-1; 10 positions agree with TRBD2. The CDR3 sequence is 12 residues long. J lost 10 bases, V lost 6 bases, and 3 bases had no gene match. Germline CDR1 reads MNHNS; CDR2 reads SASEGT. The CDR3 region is CASSGLAAEQFF. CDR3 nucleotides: TGTGCCAGCAGCGGACTAGCGGCGGAGCAGTTCTTC.

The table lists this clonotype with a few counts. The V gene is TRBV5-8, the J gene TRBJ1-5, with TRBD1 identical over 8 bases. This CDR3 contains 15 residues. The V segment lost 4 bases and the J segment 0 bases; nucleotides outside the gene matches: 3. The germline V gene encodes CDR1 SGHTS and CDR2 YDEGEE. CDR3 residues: CASSPGGFSNQPQHF. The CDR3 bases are TGTGCCAGCAGCCCAGGGGGCTTTAGCAATCAGCCCCAGCATTTT.

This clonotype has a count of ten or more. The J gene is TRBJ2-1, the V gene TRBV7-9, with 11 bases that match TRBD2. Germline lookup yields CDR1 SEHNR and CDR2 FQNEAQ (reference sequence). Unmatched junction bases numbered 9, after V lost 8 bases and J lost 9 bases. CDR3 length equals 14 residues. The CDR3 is CASGLAGLSGEQFF. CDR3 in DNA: TGTGCCAGCGGACTAGCGGGCCTAAGTGGTGAGCAGTTCTTC.

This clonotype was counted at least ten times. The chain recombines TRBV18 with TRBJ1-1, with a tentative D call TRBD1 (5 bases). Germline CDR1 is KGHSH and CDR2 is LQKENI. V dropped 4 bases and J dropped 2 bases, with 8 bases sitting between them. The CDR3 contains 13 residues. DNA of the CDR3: TGTGCCAGCTCACTTGACAGCAACACTGAAGCTTTCTTT. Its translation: CASSLDSNTEAFF.

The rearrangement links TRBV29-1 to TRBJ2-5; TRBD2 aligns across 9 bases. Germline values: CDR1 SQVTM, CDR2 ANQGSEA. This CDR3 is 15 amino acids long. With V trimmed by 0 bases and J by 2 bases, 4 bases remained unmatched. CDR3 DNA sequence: TGCAGCGTTGAAGACCCGACTAGCGGTCAAGAGACCCAGTACTTC. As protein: CSVEDPTSGQETQYF.

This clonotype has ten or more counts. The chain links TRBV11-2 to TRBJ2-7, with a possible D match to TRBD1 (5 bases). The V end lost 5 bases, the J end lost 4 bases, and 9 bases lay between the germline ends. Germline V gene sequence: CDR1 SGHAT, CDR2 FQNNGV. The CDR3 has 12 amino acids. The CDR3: CASSADSYEQYF. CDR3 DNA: TGTGCCAGCAGCGCTGACAGTTACGAGCAGTACTTC.

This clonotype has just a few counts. CDR3 sequence reads: CASSLSSLNEQYF. The CDR3 nucleotides read TGTGCCAGCAGCTTAAGTTCCCTGAACGAGCAGTACTTC. The gene calls are TRBV11-2 and TRBJ2-7; D remains unclear. Germline V lookup: CDR1 SGHAT, CDR2 FQNNGV. This CDR3 is built from 13 residues. V was pared by 2 bases and J by 5 bases, with 10 bases between.